The subject of this entry is one T cell receptor beta chain. No antigen is known for it. This sample is part of a study of T cell responses to AZD1222 COVID-19 vaccine. The data were produced by immunoSEQ multiplex PCR, yet TCRdb's version contains in-frame clones alone and is incomplete. The data contain about 190,000 clones, approximately 87% of them seen just once; the ten biggest clones take up 2.5% to 3%. The CDR3 contains 14 residues. The V end was cut by 2 bases, the J end by 0 bases, with 7 bases between. CDR1 is MNHEY and CDR2 is SVGAGI in the germline V gene. Study-wide findings and caveats: A mostly white British donor set with more females was recruited, and clonal diversity was possibly underestimated. When two AZD1222 doses had been given, Spike-specific TCR breadth and depth rose.

V usage is TRBV6-5 and J usage is TRBJ1-1; maybe TRBD1 (5 bases). Here the sequenced sample was peripheral blood, taken on day 0 of MenACWY control vaccination. The sequence was collected from an adult in good health. CDR3 DNA sequence: TGTGCCAGCAGTTACGGACACTTGAACACTGAAGCTTTCTTT. Residues: CASSYGHLNTEAFF.